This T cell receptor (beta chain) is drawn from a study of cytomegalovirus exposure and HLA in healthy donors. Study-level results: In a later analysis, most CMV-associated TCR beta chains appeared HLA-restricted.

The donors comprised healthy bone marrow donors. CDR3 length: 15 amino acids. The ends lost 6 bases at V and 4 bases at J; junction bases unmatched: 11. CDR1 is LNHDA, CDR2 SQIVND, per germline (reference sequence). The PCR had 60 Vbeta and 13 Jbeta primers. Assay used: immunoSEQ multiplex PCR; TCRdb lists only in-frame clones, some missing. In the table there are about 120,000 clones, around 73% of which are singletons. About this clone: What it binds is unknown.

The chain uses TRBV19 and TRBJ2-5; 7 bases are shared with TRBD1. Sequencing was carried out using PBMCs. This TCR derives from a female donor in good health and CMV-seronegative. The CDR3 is CASSRPQGSGETQYF. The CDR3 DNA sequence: TGTGCCAGTAGCCGTCCACAGGGGTCGGGAGAGACCCAGTACTTC.